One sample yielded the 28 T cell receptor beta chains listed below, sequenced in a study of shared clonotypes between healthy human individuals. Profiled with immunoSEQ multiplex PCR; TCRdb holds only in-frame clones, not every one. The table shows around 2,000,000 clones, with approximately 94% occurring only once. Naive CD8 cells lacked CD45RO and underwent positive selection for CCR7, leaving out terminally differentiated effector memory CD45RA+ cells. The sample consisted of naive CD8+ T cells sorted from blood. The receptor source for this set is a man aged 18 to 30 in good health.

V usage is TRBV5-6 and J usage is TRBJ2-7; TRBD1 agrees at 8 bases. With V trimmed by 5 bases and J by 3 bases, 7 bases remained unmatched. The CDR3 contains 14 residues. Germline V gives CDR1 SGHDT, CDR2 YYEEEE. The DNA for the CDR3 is TGTGCCAGCAGATATGGGACAGGCGTCTACGAGCAGTACTTC. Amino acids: CASRYGTGVYEQYF.

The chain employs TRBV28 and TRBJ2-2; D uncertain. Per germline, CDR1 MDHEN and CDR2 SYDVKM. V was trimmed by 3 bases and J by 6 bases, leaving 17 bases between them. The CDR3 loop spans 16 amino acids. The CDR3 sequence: CASSFLIGHAAGELFF. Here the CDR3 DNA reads TGTGCCAGCAGTTTCCTGATAGGCCACGCGGCCGGGGAGCTGTTTTTT.

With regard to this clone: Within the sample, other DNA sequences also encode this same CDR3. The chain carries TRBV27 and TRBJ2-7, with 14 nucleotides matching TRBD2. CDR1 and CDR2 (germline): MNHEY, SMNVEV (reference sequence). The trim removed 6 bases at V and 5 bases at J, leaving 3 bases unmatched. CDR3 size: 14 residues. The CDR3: CASSGLAGGHEQYF. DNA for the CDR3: TGTGCCAGCAGCGGACTAGCGGGAGGACACGAGCAGTACTTC.

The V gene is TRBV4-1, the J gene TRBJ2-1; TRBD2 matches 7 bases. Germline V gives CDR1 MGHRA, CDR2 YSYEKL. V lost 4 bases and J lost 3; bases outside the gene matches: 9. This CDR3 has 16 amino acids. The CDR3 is CASSPHAGVIYNEQFF. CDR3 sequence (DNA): TGCGCCAGCAGCCCCCACGCGGGGGTCATCTACAATGAGCAGTTCTTC.

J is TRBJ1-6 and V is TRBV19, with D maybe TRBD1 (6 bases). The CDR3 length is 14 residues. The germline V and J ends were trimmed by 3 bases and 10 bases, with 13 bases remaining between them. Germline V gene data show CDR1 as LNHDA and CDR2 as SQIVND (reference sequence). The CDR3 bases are TGTGCCAGTAGTATGGAGACGACAGGATCACCCCTCCACTTT. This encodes CASSMETTGSPLHF.

The CDR3 spells CATRSGTGELFF. The CDR3 DNA is TGTGCCACCCGAAGCGGCACCGGGGAGCTGTTTTTT. The J gene is TRBJ2-2, the V gene TRBV15; D possibly corresponds to TRBD2 (5 bases). The V and J ends lost 8 bases and 4 bases respectively, with 8 bases between them. The CDR3 totals 12 residues. The germline gives CDR1 LNHNV, CDR2 YYDKDF (reference sequence).

Here the CDR3 DNA reads TGTGCCAGCAGTTTAATTCAGGGTGGCGAGCAGTACTTC. Protein product: CASSLIQGGEQYF. The V gene is TRBV2, the J gene TRBJ2-7; D is possibly TRBD1 (5 bases). V lost 5 bases and J lost 6, with 14 bases in between. Germline assignment: CDR1 SNHLY and CDR2 FYNNEI. The CDR3 is 13 amino acids.

CDR3 sequence reads: CSVVGLAIYNEQFF. As DNA, the CDR3 is TGCAGCGTTGTAGGACTAGCGATTTACAATGAGCAGTTCTTC. This rearrangement joins TRBV29-1 to TRBJ2-1; 9 positions agree with TRBD2. CDR1 is SQVTM, CDR2 ANQGSEA, per germline. After removal of 4 bases from V and 4 bases from J, the junction contained 5 bases not matched to a gene. The CDR3 length is 14 residues.

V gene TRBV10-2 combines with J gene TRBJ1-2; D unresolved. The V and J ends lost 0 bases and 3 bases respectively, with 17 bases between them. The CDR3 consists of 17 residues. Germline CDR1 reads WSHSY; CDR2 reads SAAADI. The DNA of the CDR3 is TGCGCCAGCAGTGAGTCGTTACGGTTGAGGGCGGACTATGGCTACACCTTC. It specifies CASSESLRLRADYGYTF.

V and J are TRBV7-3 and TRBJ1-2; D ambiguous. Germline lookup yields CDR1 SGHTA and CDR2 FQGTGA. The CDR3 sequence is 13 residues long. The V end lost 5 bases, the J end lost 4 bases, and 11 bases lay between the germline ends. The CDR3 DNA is TGTGCCAGCAGCCCACCACATGGCTATGGCTACACCTTC. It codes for CASSPPHGYGYTF.

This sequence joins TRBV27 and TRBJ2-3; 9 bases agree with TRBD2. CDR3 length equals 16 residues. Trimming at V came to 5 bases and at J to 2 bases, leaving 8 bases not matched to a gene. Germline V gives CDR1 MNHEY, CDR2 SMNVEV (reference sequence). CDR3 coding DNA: TGTGCCAGCAGTGGTTCGCCTAGCGGGGTCACAGATACGCAGTATTTT. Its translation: CASSGSPSGVTDTQYF.

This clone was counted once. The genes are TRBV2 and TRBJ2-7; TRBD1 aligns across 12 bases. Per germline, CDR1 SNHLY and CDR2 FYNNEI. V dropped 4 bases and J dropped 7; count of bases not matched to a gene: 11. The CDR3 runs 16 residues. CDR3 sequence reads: CASSVSPGQGAEEQYF. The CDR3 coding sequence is TGTGCCAGCAGTGTATCCCCGGGACAGGGGGCGGAGGAGCAGTACTTC.

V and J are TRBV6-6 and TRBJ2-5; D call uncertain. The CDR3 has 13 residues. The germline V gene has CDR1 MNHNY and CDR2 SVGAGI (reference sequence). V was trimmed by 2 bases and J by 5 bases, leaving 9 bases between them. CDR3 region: CASSYLPRETQYF. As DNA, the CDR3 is TGTGCCAGCAGTTACCTCCCCCGCGAGACCCAGTACTTC.

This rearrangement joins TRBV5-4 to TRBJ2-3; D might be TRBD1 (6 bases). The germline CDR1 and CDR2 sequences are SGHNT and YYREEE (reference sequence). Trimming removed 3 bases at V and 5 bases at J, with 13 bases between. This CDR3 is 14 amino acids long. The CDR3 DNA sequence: TGTGCCAGCAGCTCGGACAGTCTTCTAGATACGCAGTATTTT. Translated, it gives CASSSDSLLDTQYF. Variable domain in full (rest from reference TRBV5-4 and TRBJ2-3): ETGVTQSPTHLIKTRGQQVTLRCSSQSGHNTVSWYQQALGQGPQFIFQYYREEENGRGNFPPRFSGLQFPNYSSELNVNALELDDSALYLCASSSDSLLDTQYFGPGTRLTVL.

CDR3 DNA sequence: TGTGCCAGCAGTTGGGTGGGAAATGAGCAGTTCTTC. It translates to CASSWVGNEQFF. The chain joins TRBV27 to TRBJ2-1; D not certain. V lost 4 bases and J lost 7, with 8 bases in between. Germline CDR1 is MNHEY and CDR2 is SMNVEV (reference sequence). CDR3 length: 12 residues.

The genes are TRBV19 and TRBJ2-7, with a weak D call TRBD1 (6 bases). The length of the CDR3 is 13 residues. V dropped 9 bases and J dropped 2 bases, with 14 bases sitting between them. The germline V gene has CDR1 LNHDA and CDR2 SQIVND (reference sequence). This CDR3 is CARRGQPPYEQYF. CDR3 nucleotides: TGTGCCAGGCGAGGACAGCCGCCCTACGAGCAGTACTTC.

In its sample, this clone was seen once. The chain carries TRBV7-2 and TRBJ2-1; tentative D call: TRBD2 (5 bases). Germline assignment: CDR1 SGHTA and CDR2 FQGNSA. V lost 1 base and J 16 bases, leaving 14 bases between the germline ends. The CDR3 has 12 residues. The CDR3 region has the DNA TGTGCCAGCAGCTTAGGGGCGCGGGCATGCTTCTTC. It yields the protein CASSLGARACFF.

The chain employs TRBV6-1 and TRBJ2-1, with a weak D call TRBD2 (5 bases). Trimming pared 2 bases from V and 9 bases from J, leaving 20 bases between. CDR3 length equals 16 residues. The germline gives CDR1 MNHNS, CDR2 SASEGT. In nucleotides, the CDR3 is TGTGCCAGCAGTGAAAGGAGTCAGATCTACGAGGGTGAGCAGTTCTTC. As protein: CASSERSQIYEGEQFF.

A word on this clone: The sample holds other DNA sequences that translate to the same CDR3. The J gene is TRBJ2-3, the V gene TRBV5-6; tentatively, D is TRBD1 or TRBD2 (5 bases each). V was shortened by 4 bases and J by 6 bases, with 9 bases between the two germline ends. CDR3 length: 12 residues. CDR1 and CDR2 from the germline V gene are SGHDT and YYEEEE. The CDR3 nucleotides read TGTGCCAGCAGCCTGGGGGAGGATACGCAGTATTTT. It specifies CASSLGEDTQYF.

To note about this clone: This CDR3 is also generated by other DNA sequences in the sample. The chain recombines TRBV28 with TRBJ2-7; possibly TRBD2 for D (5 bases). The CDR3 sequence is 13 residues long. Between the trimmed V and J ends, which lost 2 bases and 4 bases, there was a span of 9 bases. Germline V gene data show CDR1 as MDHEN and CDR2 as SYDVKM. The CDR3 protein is CASSLSGTYEQYF. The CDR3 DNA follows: TGTGCCAGCAGTTTAAGCGGAACTTACGAGCAGTACTTC.

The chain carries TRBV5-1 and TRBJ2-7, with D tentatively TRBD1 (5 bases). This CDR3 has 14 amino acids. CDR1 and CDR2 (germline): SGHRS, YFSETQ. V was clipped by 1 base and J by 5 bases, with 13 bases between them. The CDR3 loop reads CASSLRGPQDEQYF. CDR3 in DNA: TGCGCCAGCAGCTTGAGGGGTCCCCAGGACGAGCAGTACTTC.

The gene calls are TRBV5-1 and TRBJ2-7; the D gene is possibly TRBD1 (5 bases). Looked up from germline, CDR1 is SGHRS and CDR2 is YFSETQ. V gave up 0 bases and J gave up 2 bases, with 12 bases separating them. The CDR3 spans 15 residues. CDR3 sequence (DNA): TGCGCCAGCAGCTTGGGACCCACAGGAACCTACGAGCAGTACTTC. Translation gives CASSLGPTGTYEQYF.

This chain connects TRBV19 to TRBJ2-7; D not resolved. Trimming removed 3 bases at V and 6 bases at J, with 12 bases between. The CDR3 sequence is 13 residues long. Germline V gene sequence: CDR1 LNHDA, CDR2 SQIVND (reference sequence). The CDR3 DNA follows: TGTGCCAGTAGTATGTTATTAGGGTTCGAGCAGTACTTC. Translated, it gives CASSMLLGFEQYF. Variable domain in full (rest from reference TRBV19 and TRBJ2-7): DGGITQSPKYLFRKEGQNVTLSCEQNLNHDAMYWYRQDPGQGLRLIYYSQIVNDFQKGDIAEGYSVSREKKESFPLTVTSAQKNPTAFYLCASSMLLGFEQYFGPGTRLTVT.

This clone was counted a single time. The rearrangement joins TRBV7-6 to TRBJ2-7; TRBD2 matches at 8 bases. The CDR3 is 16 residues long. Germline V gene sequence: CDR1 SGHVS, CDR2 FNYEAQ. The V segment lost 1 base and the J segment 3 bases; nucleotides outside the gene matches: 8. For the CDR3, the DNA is TGTGCCAGCAGCTTAGATGCGGGACTAGGAAGCTACGAGCAGTACTTC. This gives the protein CASSLDAGLGSYEQYF.

This chain's CDR3 is CATSVGEGGGLNYEQYF. The CDR3 DNA follows: TGTGCCACCAGCGTCGGGGAGGGCGGGGGGCTAAACTACGAGCAGTACTTC. The J gene is TRBJ2-7, the V gene TRBV15; 8 bases align to TRBD2. Germline V gene lookup returns CDR1 LNHNV and CDR2 YYDKDF (reference sequence). Germline trimming cut 5 bases from V and 3 bases from J; bases unmatched to any gene: 15. The CDR3 totals 17 residues.

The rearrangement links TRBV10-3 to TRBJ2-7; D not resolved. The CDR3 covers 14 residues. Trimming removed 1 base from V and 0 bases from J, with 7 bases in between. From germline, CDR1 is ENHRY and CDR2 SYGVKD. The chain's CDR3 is CAISEFGDSYEQYF. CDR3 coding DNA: TGTGCCATCAGTGAGTTTGGGGACTCCTACGAGCAGTACTTC.

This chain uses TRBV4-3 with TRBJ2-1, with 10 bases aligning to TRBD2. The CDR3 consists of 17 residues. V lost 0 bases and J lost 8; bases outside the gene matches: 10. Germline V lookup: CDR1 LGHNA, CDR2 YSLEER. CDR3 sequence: CASSQDSPSGRNHEQFF. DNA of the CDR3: TGCGCCAGCAGCCAAGATTCCCCTAGCGGGAGAAACCATGAGCAGTTCTTC.

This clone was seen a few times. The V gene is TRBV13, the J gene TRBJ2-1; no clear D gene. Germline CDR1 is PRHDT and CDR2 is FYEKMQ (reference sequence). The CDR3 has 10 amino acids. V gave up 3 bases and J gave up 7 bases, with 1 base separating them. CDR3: CASSLNEQFF. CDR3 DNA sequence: TGTGCCAGCAGCTTGAATGAGCAGTTCTTC.